These 16 T cell receptor beta chains share one sample of origin, sequenced in a study of response to subunit inactivated influenza vaccine. A single record per CDR3 protein comes from TCRdb applying MiXCR to the RT-PCR reads. The sample holds fewer than 600,000 distinct CDR3 sequences, more than 7% seen once. Sequencing used PBMCs from blood, obtained approximately 25 months after vaccination. The receptors originated from a man aged 50 to 75 who received an inactivated influenza vaccine.

This clonotype was seen ten or more times. This chain uses TRBV6-1 with TRBJ1-3; D may be TRBD1 (6 bases). Germline loops: CDR1 MNHNS, CDR2 SASEGT. The CDR3 has 17 residues. Trimming left V 2 bases short and J 0 bases short, with 14 bases between. CDR3 in DNA: TGTGCCAGCAGTGAATTACAGGGCCGGCACTCTGGAAACACCATATATTTT. Translation gives CASSELQGRHSGNTIYF.

This clonotype showed up many times. This chain connects TRBV24-1 to TRBJ2-1; D not resolved. Per germline, CDR1 KGHDR and CDR2 SFDVKD. V was shortened by 6 bases and J by 7 bases, with 6 bases between the two germline ends. The CDR3 spans 11 residues. CDR3 sequence (DNA): TGTGCCACCAGTTTTAGAAATGAGCAGTTCTTC. It encodes CATSFRNEQFF.

This clonotype was observed many times. J is TRBJ1-3 and V is TRBV12-3 or TRBV12-4; D may be TRBD1 (5 bases). V gave up 6 bases and J gave up 2 bases, with 8 bases separating them. CDR3 size: 13 residues. The CDR3 DNA follows: TGTGCCAGCAGGATGGACACTGGAAACACCATATATTTT. Protein: CASRMDTGNTIYF.

A few counts support this clonotype. This chain joins TRBV5-1 and TRBJ1-2, with unresolved D. Trimming removed 4 bases from V and 4 bases from J, with 17 bases in between. The CDR3 runs 15 residues. From germline, CDR1 is SGHRS and CDR2 YFSETQ. CDR3 sequence: CASSDRAQKGYGYTF. In DNA, the CDR3 is TGCGCCAGCAGCGACCGGGCCCAGAAGGGCTATGGCTACACCTTC.

The J gene is TRBJ1-6, the V gene TRBV24-1; D ambiguous. Germline V gene lookup returns CDR1 KGHDR and CDR2 SFDVKD. The V and J ends lost 2 bases and 1 base respectively, with 5 bases between them. The length of the CDR3 is 15 residues. The CDR3 loop reads CATSDSGSYNSPLHF. CDR3 coding DNA: TGTGCCACCAGTGATTCGGGGTCCTATAATTCACCCCTCCACTTT.

This clonotype occurred a few times. CDR3 sequence: CASSLEVSIPDTQYF. In DNA, the CDR3 is TGTGCCAGCAGCTTAGAGGTCTCTATCCCAGATACGCAGTATTTT. The chain has TRBV7-8 and TRBJ2-3; D is unresolved. The CDR3 consists of 15 residues. The V and J ends lost 1 base and 4 bases respectively, with 12 bases between them. Germline V gene lookup returns CDR1 SGHVS and CDR2 FQNEAQ.

The chain uses TRBV6-5 and TRBJ1-2; tentatively, D is TRBD1 (5 bases). Per germline, CDR1 MNHEY and CDR2 SVGAGI. V gave up 0 bases and J gave up 0 bases, with 8 bases separating them. The CDR3 totals 15 residues. CDR3 protein: CASSYSGETNYGYTF. CDR3 coding DNA: TGTGCCAGCAGTTACTCGGGGGAGACTAACTATGGCTACACCTTC.

The chain uses TRBV7-9 and TRBJ2-7; 8 bases line up with TRBD1. Unmatched junction bases numbered 6, after V lost 6 bases and J lost 2 bases. Germline V gives CDR1 SEHNR, CDR2 FQNEAQ (reference sequence). The CDR3 spans 14 residues. The CDR3: CASSEDREPYEQYF. The CDR3 DNA is TGTGCCAGCAGTGAGGACAGGGAGCCCTACGAGCAGTACTTC.

The rearrangement joins TRBV7-3 to TRBJ2-3; D not certain. V lost 1 base and J lost 5, with 10 bases in between. Germline loops: CDR1 SGHTA, CDR2 FQGTGA. The CDR3 has 14 residues. The DNA of the CDR3 is TGTGCCAGCAGCTTAAGGTTTGCAGGAGATACGCAGTATTTT. Protein product: CASSLRFAGDTQYF.

This rearrangement joins TRBV20-1 to TRBJ1-5; weak D call: TRBD1 (6 bases). The CDR3 is 13 residues long. V lost 4 bases, J lost 4 bases, and 11 bases lay in between. Per germline, CDR1 DFQATT and CDR2 SNEGSKA (reference sequence). In nucleotides, the CDR3 is TGCAGTGCTACGGACAGAGTTAATCAGCCCCAGCATTTT. Its translation is CSATDRVNQPQHF.

The rearrangement uses TRBV6-1 and TRBJ2-1; D is undetermined. Germline V gives CDR1 MNHNS, CDR2 SASEGT. Deletions cut 6 bases from V and 5 bases from J, with 17 bases between. The CDR3 is made up of 15 amino acids. The CDR3 bases are TGTGCCAGCAGAAACACAAAAAATCCAAACAATGAGCAGTTCTTC. Translated, it gives CASRNTKNPNNEQFF.

The chain employs TRBV24-1 and TRBJ2-3; 14 bases line up with TRBD2. CDR1 is KGHDR, CDR2 SFDVKD, per germline. V dropped 5 bases and J dropped 2; count of bases not matched to a gene: 17. The CDR3 extends over 21 amino acids. CDR3 DNA: TGTGCCACCAGTGCCGCCCCCGGCGGGACTAGCGGGAGCTTTGTCACAGATACGCAGTATTTT. It codes for CATSAAPGGTSGSFVTDTQYF.

The rearrangement links TRBV7-2 to TRBJ1-1; 10 bases align to TRBD1. Germline V lookup: CDR1 SGHTA, CDR2 FQGNSA. V was pared by 6 bases and J by 4 bases, with 5 bases of the junction left unmatched. The CDR3 has 14 amino acids. The CDR3 here is CASSSDRGVTEAFF. CDR3 nucleotides: TGTGCCAGCAGTTCGGACAGGGGGGTCACTGAAGCTTTCTTT.

The DNA of the CDR3 is TGCGCCAGCAGTGGACAGGGGTCCGGCACCGGGGAGCTGTTTTTT. Encoded protein: CASSGQGSGTGELFF. The chain has TRBV10-1 and TRBJ2-2; 8 nucleotides align to TRBD1. CDR3 size: 15 residues. The germline V gene has CDR1 WNHNN and CDR2 SYGVQD (reference sequence). Germline trimming cut 4 bases from V and 4 bases from J; bases unmatched to any gene: 5.

Turning to this clonotype: At one end the junction does not follow the germline gene, possibly because of a read error. The genes are TRBV4-1 and TRBJ2-5; D is perhaps TRBD1 or TRBD2 (5 bases each). The CDR3 length is 17 residues. Germline V gene data show CDR1 as MGHRA and CDR2 as YSYEKL. The CDR3 sequence is CARSQERGPPGQETQYF. CDR3 DNA sequence: TGCGCCCGCAGCCAAGAGAGGGGTCCCCCAGGACAAGAGACCCAGTACTTC.

The V and J genes are TRBV5-5 and TRBJ1-2; the match to TRBD1 covers 9 bases. Germline-derived CDR1 and CDR2 are SGHKS and YYEKEE (reference sequence). This CDR3 is 15 amino acids long. The trim removed 5 bases at V and 4 bases at J, leaving 9 bases unmatched. The CDR3 loop reads CASSRGTGPTYGYTF. CDR3 nucleotides: TGTGCCAGCAGTCGCGGGACAGGGCCCACCTATGGCTACACCTTC. The complete variable domain, with remaining parts taken from reference TRBV5-5 and TRBJ1-2, reads DAGVTQSPTHLIKTRGQQVTLRCSPISGHKSVSWYQQVLGQGPQFIFQYYEKEERGRGNFPDRFSARQFPNYSSELNVNALLLGDSALYLCASSRGTGPTYGYTFGSGTRLTVV.